The present entry profiles one TCR beta chain with its context. The data were obtained in a study of blood T cell repertoires in COVID-19. For the study at large: The cDNA or gDNA used as material had been derived from T cells, B-cell-depleted T cells, or PBMCs.

The protocol was immunoSEQ multiplex PCR, while the TCRdb copy is restricted to in-frame clones and leaves out a portion. The sample has 100,000 to 150,000 clones; around nine tenths are singletons. Seattle patient enrollment occurred during active infection, with longitudinal follow-up thereafter. The V gene lost 7 bases and the J gene lost 2 bases, with 6 bases spanning the gap. This CDR3 contains 11 residues. Germline V gene data show CDR1 as SQVTM and CDR2 as ANQGSEA. J is TRBJ1-3 and V is TRBV29-1; D gene unclear. The sample taken for sequencing was peripheral blood. This TCR came from a man in his 60s with COVID-19, enrolled during active disease. The CDR3 nucleotides read TGCAGCGGTGACACTGGAAACACCATATATTTT. Translating it yields CSGDTGNTIYF.